The 20 T cell receptor beta chains in this list originate from one sample, sequenced in a study of blood T cell repertoires in COVID-19. Clones were read by immunoSEQ multiplex PCR, and TCRdb kept only the in-frame ones, dropping some. The sample consists of around 300,000 clones, roughly nine tenths of them appearing once. The sequenced sample consisted of PBMCs or T cells enriched from blood (not recorded which). The receptors come from a woman in her sixties or seventies who had recovered from COVID-19.

The chain has TRBV11-2 and TRBJ1-1; D may be TRBD1 (5 bases). The ends were cut back, 5 bases at V and 3 bases at J, with 19 bases in the middle. Per the germline V gene, CDR1 is SGHAT and CDR2 is FQNNGV. The CDR3 consists of 16 residues. In DNA form, the CDR3 reads TGTGCCAGCAGCCAAGGGTTGCAGGGAGGGGACACTGAAGCTTTCTTT. Protein product: CASSQGLQGGDTEAFF.

The chain couples TRBV11-3 to TRBJ2-5; D gene unclear. The germline gives CDR1 SGHNT, CDR2 YENEEA. This CDR3 region has 14 residues. V was clipped by 1 base and J by 4 bases, with 10 bases between them. CDR3: CASSLGANRETQYF. DNA of the CDR3: TGTGCCAGCAGCTTAGGGGCCAATAGAGAGACCCAGTACTTC.

V and J are TRBV6-5 and TRBJ1-2; D unresolved. This CDR3 is built from 14 residues. V lost 6 bases and J 3 bases, leaving 14 bases between the germline ends. Germline values: CDR1 MNHEY, CDR2 SVGAGI. This CDR3 is CASRRAGVHYGYTF. CDR3 coding DNA: TGTGCCAGCAGGAGGGCTGGGGTACACTATGGCTACACCTTC.

V gene TRBV5-8 combines with J gene TRBJ2-5, with D perhaps TRBD1 (6 bases). Germline V gives CDR1 SGHTS, CDR2 YDEGEE. The length of the CDR3 is 14 residues. The V end was cut by 2 bases, the J end by 3 bases, with 11 bases between. CDR3 in amino acids: CASSLGTSKETQYF. CDR3 DNA sequence: TGTGCCAGCAGCTTAGGGACATCAAAAGAGACCCAGTACTTC.

The V gene is TRBV7-9, the J gene TRBJ2-3, with 9 nucleotides matching TRBD1. Germline trimming cut 4 bases from V and 5 bases from J; bases unmatched to any gene: 4. Germline assignment: CDR1 SEHNR and CDR2 FQNEAQ (reference sequence). The CDR3 sequence is 14 residues long. As DNA, the CDR3 is TGTGCCAGCAGCTCCGACAGGGGGAGAGATACGCAGTATTTT. Its protein product is CASSSDRGRDTQYF. Full variable domain (missing parts from reference TRBV7-9 and TRBJ2-3): DTGVSQNPRHKITKRGQNVTFRCDPISEHNRLYWYRQTLGQGPEFLTYFQNEAQLEKSRLLSDRFSAERPKGSFSTLEIQRTEQGDSAMYLCASSSDRGRDTQYFGPGTRLTVL.

The chain employs TRBV20-1 and TRBJ1-2, with D possibly being TRBD1 (6 bases). Trimming pared 3 bases from V and 8 bases from J, leaving 10 bases between. Per germline, CDR1 DFQATT and CDR2 SNEGSKA (reference sequence). The CDR3 contains 11 residues. CDR3 protein: CSARATGGYTF. Written as DNA, the CDR3 is TGCAGTGCTAGGGCCACAGGGGGCTACACCTTC.

This rearrangement joins TRBV6-1 to TRBJ1-1, with D tentatively TRBD1 (5 bases). The length of the CDR3 is 13 residues. V lost 3 bases and J 0 bases, leaving 5 bases between the germline ends. Looked up from germline, CDR1 is MNHNS and CDR2 is SASEGT. The CDR3 DNA sequence: TGTGCCAGCAGTGACAGGGTGAACACTGAAGCTTTCTTT. Encoded protein: CASSDRVNTEAFF.

The chain has TRBV28 and TRBJ1-4; maybe TRBD1 (5 bases). Germline lookup yields CDR1 MDHEN and CDR2 SYDVKM. The germline V and J ends were trimmed by 6 bases and 8 bases, with 19 bases remaining between them. This CDR3 is 15 amino acids long. This CDR3 is CASSLNPRGGEKLFF. CDR3 in DNA: TGTGCCAGCAGCCTAAATCCCCGGGGGGGGGAAAAACTGTTTTTT.

J is TRBJ2-1 and V is TRBV7-2, with TRBD2 identical over 7 bases. Losses at the gene ends were 2 bases for V and 5 bases for J; bases not matched to a gene: 3. In germline, CDR1 is SGHTA, CDR2 FQGNSA. The CDR3 contains 14 residues. In DNA, the CDR3 is TGTGCCAGCAGCTTACAGCGGGGACACAATGAGCAGTTCTTC. It is translated as CASSLQRGHNEQFF.

In its sample, this clone was seen once. The V and J genes are TRBV9 and TRBJ2-1; D gene uncertain. The germline CDR1 and CDR2 sequences are SGDLS and YYNGEE. V was shortened by 0 bases and J by 8 bases, with 12 bases between the two germline ends. The CDR3 covers 14 residues. The chain's CDR3 is CASSVGRSSDEQFF. The CDR3 DNA is TGTGCCAGCAGCGTAGGGAGATCCTCCGATGAGCAGTTCTTC. Combining the CDR3 with reference TRBV9 and TRBJ2-1 gives the whole variable domain DSGVTQTPKHLITATGQRVTLRCSPRSGDLSVYWYQQSLDQGLQFLIQYYNGEERAKGNILERFSAQQFPDLHSELNLSSLELGDSALYFCASSVGRSSDEQFFGPGTRLTVL.

The chain joins TRBV2 to TRBJ2-7; 9 nucleotides align to TRBD1. The trim removed 6 bases at V and 3 bases at J, leaving 6 bases unmatched. The germline CDR1 and CDR2 sequences are SNHLY and FYNNEI. The CDR3 covers 14 residues. CDR3 bases: TGTGCCAGCAGCTCCGGGACAGGGTACTACGAGCAGTACTTC. Translating it yields CASSSGTGYYEQYF.

The chain joins TRBV28 to TRBJ1-5; no reliable D call. CDR1 is MDHEN, CDR2 SYDVKM, per germline. The CDR3 totals 12 residues. The V end was cut by 7 bases, the J end by 7 bases, with 11 bases between. The CDR3 DNA reads as TGTGCCAGCAAGCCACGGCGGCAGCCCCAGCATTTT. Protein sequence: CASKPRRQPQHF.

V usage is TRBV4-1 and J usage is TRBJ2-2; D possibly corresponds to TRBD2 (5 bases). V was cut by 6 bases and J by 8 bases, with 19 bases left in between. The CDR3 totals 15 residues. Germline CDR1 and CDR2: MGHRA and YSYEKL. CDR3 in amino acids: CASSKMFRDVGELFF. The CDR3 DNA sequence: TGCGCCAGCAGTAAAATGTTCCGGGATGTAGGGGAGCTGTTTTTT.

This chain connects TRBV7-6 to TRBJ2-1; TRBD2 matches 14 bases. Germline CDR1 and CDR2: SGHVS and FNYEAQ. The CDR3 sequence is 16 residues long. Germline trimming cut 5 bases from V and 4 bases from J; bases unmatched to any gene: 4. The CDR3 reads CASSIGTSGSYNEQFF. The CDR3 nucleotides are TGTGCCAGCAGCATAGGGACTAGCGGGAGTTACAATGAGCAGTTCTTC.

In its sample, this clone was seen a few times. Being one base from a much bigger clone, this may be a read error. The genes are TRBV27 and TRBJ2-2, with D possibly matching TRBD2 (5 bases). Trimming removed 5 bases from V and 0 bases from J, with 7 bases in between. Germline CDR1 is MNHEY and CDR2 is SMNVEV (reference sequence). This CDR3 is built from 14 residues. The CDR3 loop is CASSVLANTGELFF. The CDR3 DNA reads TGTGCCAGCAGTGTACTAGCGAACACCGGGGAGCTGTTTTTT.

This chain joins TRBV30 and TRBJ2-7; D gene unclear. The CDR3 totals 12 residues. V was shortened by 4 bases and J by 1 base, with 8 bases between the two germline ends. The germline V gene encodes CDR1 GTSNPN and CDR2 SVGIG (reference sequence). CDR3 residues: CAWTRSSYEQYF. The CDR3, as DNA: TGTGCCTGGACTCGGTCTTCCTACGAGCAGTACTTC.

This clone was observed a handful of times. This chain links TRBV27 with TRBJ1-6; the D gene is possibly TRBD1 (6 bases). V shed 2 bases and J shed 10 bases, with 15 bases lying between them. The CDR3 covers 15 residues. CDR1 and CDR2 (germline): MNHEY, SMNVEV (reference sequence). The CDR3 coding sequence is TGTGCCAGCAGTTTAAAGGGGGGGGGAGGGTCACCCCTCCACTTT. Amino acid sequence: CASSLKGGGGSPLHF.

This clone is a singleton in its sample. The chain combines TRBV11-2 with TRBJ1-2, with 7 bases that match TRBD1. This CDR3 spans 15 amino acids. With V trimmed by 6 bases and J by 4 bases, 11 bases remained unmatched. Per germline, CDR1 SGHAT and CDR2 FQNNGV. Written as DNA, the CDR3 is TGTGCCAGCAGTCGACAGGGACCCAGACCCTATGGCTACACCTTC. The encoded protein is CASSRQGPRPYGYTF. Drawing the rest from reference TRBV11-2 and TRBJ1-2, the complete variable domain is EAGVAQSPRYKIIEKRQSVAFWCNPISGHATLYWYQQILGQGPKLLIQFQNNGVVDDSQLPKDRFSAERLKGVDSTLKIQPAKLEDSAVYLCASSRQGPRPYGYTFGSGTRLTVV.

The chain has TRBV13 and TRBJ1-5, with TRBD1 matching 10 bases. Germline CDR1 and CDR2: PRHDT and FYEKMQ (reference sequence). V was clipped by 4 bases and J by 0 bases; unmatched bases: 12. The CDR3 contains 19 residues. The CDR3 sequence: CASSSSLDRGLGSNQPQHF. The CDR3, as DNA: TGTGCCAGCAGCTCCTCGTTAGACAGGGGGCTGGGTAGCAATCAGCCCCAGCATTTT. Full variable domain (missing parts from reference TRBV13 and TRBJ1-5): AAGVIQSPRHLIKEKRETATLKCYPIPRHDTVYWYQQGPGQDPQFLISFYEKMQSDKGSIPDRFSAQQFSDYHSELNMSSLELGDSALYFCASSSSLDRGLGSNQPQHFGDGTRLSIL.

The rearrangement uses TRBV3-1 (or the pseudogene TRBV3-2) and TRBJ1-5; D remains ambiguous. Germline CDR1 reads LGHDT; CDR2 reads YNNKEL (reference sequence). The length of the CDR3 is 16 residues. V lost 1 base, J lost 2 bases, and 12 bases lay in between. The CDR3 coding sequence is TGTGCCAGCAGCCAAGTTTTCGGGGTTGGCAATCAGCCCCAGCATTTT. The encoded protein is CASSQVFGVGNQPQHF.